This record looks at one TCR beta chain sequence and its context. Its specificity is unknown. This sample is drawn from a study of T-cell memory formation after mild COVID-19. Across the study: TCR clusters were mostly donor specific. Study-level results: Nothing confirmed that second-wave clones peaking on day 37 were specific for SARS-CoV-2. While clones contracting from day 15 to 85 were balanced between CD4 and CD8, later expanders leaned CD4+. Certain responding clones were present in pre-infection memory, suggesting participation of cross-reactive memory.

TCRdb passed the 5' RACE reads through MiXCR, listing each CDR3 protein once. The sample shows roughly 110,000 distinct CDR3 sequences, around 12% of them seen only once. The CDR3 contains 15 residues. Trimming pared 5 bases from V and 2 bases from J, leaving 17 bases between. The germline gives CDR1 SGHRS, CDR2 YFSETQ. This clonotype was sampled from an adult woman who had mild COVID-19 (a few samples of this study predate the infection). Cell type and time point are not known. The sequencing sample was made of PBMCs or a T cell subset sorted from them (not recorded which). This rearrangement joins TRBV5-1 to TRBJ2-7; D is uncertain. The CDR3 nucleotides are TGCGCCAGCAGTGCCGGAGACATGAGTCCCTACGAGCAGTACTTC. Translation gives CASSAGDMSPYEQYF.